A single sample is the source of the 30 T cell receptor beta chains below, sequenced in a study of shared clonotypes between healthy human individuals. Assay: immunoSEQ multiplex PCR; the TCRdb copy retains only in-frame clones and omits some. The sample holds some 490,000 clones, approximately 82% seen once. The sample comprised PBMCs. The receptors shown here come from a woman between 40 and 55 years old in good health. Some clones in this sample may be carry-over from other donors' samples.

This chain connects TRBV11-3 to TRBJ2-7; D unresolved. The V end lost 5 bases, the J end lost 0 bases, and 8 bases lay between the germline ends. This CDR3 comprises 13 residues. Looked up from germline, CDR1 is SGHNT and CDR2 is YENEEA. CDR3 protein: CASSPDHSYEQYF. The CDR3 bases are TGTGCCAGCAGCCCCGACCACTCCTACGAGCAGTACTTC.

The CDR3 spells CASSLNGNSLPLEQYF. The DNA for the CDR3 is TGCGCCAGCAGCCTCAATGGGAATAGCTTACCCTTAGAGCAGTACTTC. The chain has TRBV4-1 and TRBJ2-7; D gene uncertain. The germline V gene has CDR1 MGHRA and CDR2 YSYEKL. The CDR3 length is 16 residues. V was trimmed by 4 bases and J by 7 bases, leaving 23 bases between them.

The chain carries TRBV19 and TRBJ1-1; 9 bases align to TRBD1. The V and J ends lost 10 bases and 0 bases, in that order; junction bases with no gene match: 9. Germline CDR1 LNHDA, CDR2 SQIVND (reference sequence). CDR3 length equals 15 residues. DNA for the CDR3: TGTGCCACCACTAGACAGGGGGGAATGAACACTGAAGCTTTCTTT. The encoded protein is CATTRQGGMNTEAFF.

This clone appeared a few times. The rearrangement links TRBV7-3 to TRBJ2-5, with a possible D match to TRBD1 (5 bases). CDR3 length: 13 amino acids. CDR1 is SGHTA, CDR2 FQGTGA, per germline. The germline V and J ends were trimmed by 5 bases and 2 bases, with 9 bases remaining between them. The CDR3: CASSRGFQETQYF. In nucleotides, the CDR3 is TGTGCCAGCAGCAGGGGTTTTCAAGAGACCCAGTACTTC.

V usage is TRBV4-2 and J usage is TRBJ2-5, with 12 bases matching TRBD2. This CDR3 has 15 amino acids. J lost 0 bases, V lost 6 bases, and 2 bases had no gene match. Germline V CDR1 and CDR2: LGHNA, YNFKEQ. The CDR3 loop is CASRRLAGDQETQYF. Here the CDR3 DNA reads TGTGCCAGCAGACGACTAGCGGGAGACCAAGAGACCCAGTACTTC.

The chain has TRBV7-9 and TRBJ2-2, with D perhaps matching TRBD2 (6 bases). Trimming took 3 bases from V and 0 from J, leaving 8 bases between them. Germline lookup yields CDR1 SEHNR and CDR2 FQNEAQ (reference sequence). The CDR3 contains 15 residues. This CDR3 reads CASSFRDSNTGELFF. The CDR3 nucleotides read TGTGCCAGCAGCTTCCGGGACTCGAACACCGGGGAGCTGTTTTTT.

This clone has a handful of counts. This rearrangement joins TRBV7-9 to TRBJ1-1, with D unclear. CDR3 length equals 12 residues. V lost 8 bases and J lost 1, with 8 bases in between. The germline gives CDR1 SEHNR, CDR2 FQNEAQ (reference sequence). This chain's CDR3 is CASFAGNTEAFF. CDR3 bases: TGTGCCAGCTTCGCGGGGAACACTGAAGCTTTCTTT.

This chain connects TRBV19 to TRBJ2-1; TRBD1 or TRBD2 may be the D gene (5 bases each). Germline CDR1 LNHDA, CDR2 SQIVND (reference sequence). The CDR3 is made up of 14 amino acids. V was trimmed by 3 bases and J by 8 bases, leaving 14 bases between them. CDR3 in DNA: TGTGCCAGTAGTATTTTAAGAAGGGGAGATGAGCAGTTCTTC. Its translation: CASSILRRGDEQFF.

The DNA of the CDR3 is TGTGCAAGTCGCTTTGGAGGTGTCCTAGAGACCCAGTACTTC. Protein sequence: CASRFGGVLETQYF. The rearrangement links TRBV12-2 to TRBJ2-5; the table's D call of TRBD2 was not tested on the DNA. TRBV12-2 has pseudogene status. The CDR3 has 14 residues.

The CDR3, as DNA: TGTGCCAGCAGTGTGCTACGATCACTAAACAATGAGCAGTTCTTC. Translating gives CASSVLRSLNNEQFF. The V call is TRBV6-1, the J call TRBJ2-1; D is ambiguous. The germline V gene has CDR1 MNHNS and CDR2 SASEGT. The V gene lost 4 bases and the J gene lost 5 bases, with 15 bases spanning the gap. The CDR3 is 15 residues long.

The chain is built from TRBV18 and TRBJ1-2; D call uncertain. Germline values: CDR1 KGHSH, CDR2 LQKENI. The V and J ends lost 3 bases and 2 bases respectively, with 7 bases between them. The CDR3 is 13 residues long. This CDR3 reads CASSPTVNYGYTF. The DNA for the CDR3 is TGTGCCAGCTCACCCACAGTAAACTATGGCTACACCTTC.

J is TRBJ2-7 and V is TRBV18; TRBD2 might be the D (5 bases). Germline V gives CDR1 KGHSH, CDR2 LQKENI. This CDR3 is built from 14 residues. V lost 6 bases and J 0 bases, leaving 12 bases between the germline ends. For the CDR3, the DNA is TGTGCCAGCTCCCCCGGACGGGGCTCCTACGAGCAGTACTTC. Its protein is CASSPGRGSYEQYF.

The V and J genes are TRBV18 and TRBJ1-1; D gene uncertain. Trimming shortened V by 2 bases and J by 0 bases, and 10 bases separated the two germline ends. Germline V lookup: CDR1 KGHSH, CDR2 LQKENI. CDR3 size: 15 residues. The CDR3 nucleotides read TGTGCCAGCTCACCAGGGCTTGCCATGAACACTGAAGCTTTCTTT. This gives the protein CASSPGLAMNTEAFF.

The chain recombines TRBV5-3 with TRBJ2-3; D is unresolved. TRBV5-3 is designated an ORF whose function remains uncertain. CDR3 length: 12 residues. The ends were cut back, 1 base at V and 5 bases at J, with 5 bases in the middle. The CDR3 nucleotides read TGTGCCAGAAGCTTGAGTGGAGATACGCAGTATTTT. Its protein is CARSLSGDTQYF.

The chain couples TRBV7-9 to TRBJ2-1, with 15 bases aligning to TRBD2. This CDR3 has 18 amino acids. Germline V CDR1 and CDR2: SEHNR, FQNEAQ (reference sequence). Losses at the gene ends were 5 bases for V and 7 bases for J; bases not matched to a gene: 12. The DNA for the CDR3 is TGTGCCAGCAGCCCGCGGACTAGCGGGAGGGCCGATGGGAATGAGCAGTTCTTC. This codes for CASSPRTSGRADGNEQFF.

The chain is built from TRBV18 and TRBJ2-3; 11 nucleotides agree with TRBD2. Looked up from germline, CDR1 is KGHSH and CDR2 is LQKENI. The CDR3 has 14 residues. J gave up 5 bases and V 3 bases, and 1 base lay outside the gene matches. The CDR3 bases are TGTGCCAGCTCACCTAGCGGGAGGGGAGATACGCAGTATTTT. As protein: CASSPSGRGDTQYF.

This sequence joins TRBV5-1 and TRBJ2-1; maybe TRBD1 (5 bases). CDR3 length equals 14 residues. V was trimmed by 2 bases and J by 8 bases, leaving 14 bases between them. Germline V gene lookup returns CDR1 SGHRS and CDR2 YFSETQ. The CDR3 sequence: CASSLGASWDEQFF. CDR3 DNA: TGCGCCAGCAGCTTAGGGGCTAGTTGGGATGAGCAGTTCTTC.

The table lists this clone with a count of one. The V call is TRBV7-9, the J call TRBJ2-2, with 9 bases fitting TRBD2. The CDR3 contains 16 residues. V shed 4 bases, J shed 7 bases, and the junction held 10 bases outside the gene matches. The V gene's germline CDR1 is SEHNR and CDR2 FQNEAQ (reference sequence). The CDR3 region is CASSSVAGVRSGELFF. The CDR3 region has the DNA TGTGCCAGCAGCTCCGTAGCGGGAGTACGGAGCGGGGAGCTGTTTTTT.

The chain recombines TRBV9 with TRBJ2-2; D is possibly TRBD2 (6 bases). The germline CDR1 and CDR2 sequences are SGDLS and YYNGEE. The CDR3 covers 15 residues. Trimming removed 4 bases from V and 8 bases from J, with 18 bases in between. The CDR3 is CASSPGTYQRGELFF. The DNA for the CDR3 is TGTGCCAGCAGCCCTGGGACTTACCAACGAGGGGAGCTGTTTTTT.

This sequence joins TRBV5-4 and TRBJ1-4, with a weak D call TRBD1 (5 bases). CDR3 size: 15 residues. Germline assignment: CDR1 SGHNT and CDR2 YYREEE (reference sequence). V lost 4 bases and J 4 bases, leaving 14 bases between the germline ends. The chain's CDR3 is CASSERQLNNEKLFF. The DNA for the CDR3 is TGTGCCAGCAGCGAAAGACAGCTAAATAATGAAAAACTGTTTTTT.

This clone was seen repeatedly, ten times or more. The J gene is TRBJ2-6, the V gene TRBV5-4; TRBD1 aligns across 9 bases. The CDR3 spans 17 residues. CDR1 and CDR2 from the germline V gene are SGHNT and YYREEE (reference sequence). V lost 7 bases and J lost 4; bases outside the gene matches: 12. The CDR3 DNA sequence: TGTGCCAGCCGGCCCGCCGGGACAGGGACCGGGGCCAACGTCCTGACTTTC. Amino acid sequence: CASRPAGTGTGANVLTF.

A word on this clone: Given a much more abundant clone one base away, this may be a read error. The rearrangement links TRBV5-5 to TRBJ2-5; D unresolved. Trimming pared 0 bases from V and 2 bases from J, leaving 5 bases between. The CDR3 covers 13 residues. CDR1 and CDR2 from the germline V gene are SGHKS and YYEKEE (reference sequence). The CDR3 reads CASSLVQQETQYF. The CDR3, as DNA: TGTGCCAGCAGCTTGGTACAGCAAGAGACCCAGTACTTC.

CDR3 protein: CASSLGSHEQYF. The CDR3 nucleotides read TGTGCCAGCAGCTTAGGATCCCACGAGCAGTACTTC. The J gene is TRBJ2-7, the V gene TRBV7-9; D is uncertain. Germline CDR1 and CDR2: SEHNR and FQNEAQ (reference sequence). With 1 base removed from V and 5 bases from J, the gap between germline ends came to 6 bases. CDR3 length equals 12 residues.

Comments on this clone: A far larger clone lies a single base away; this is likely a read error. The CDR3 nucleotides are TGCGCCAGCAGCGGACGGGGGTCGTTGTCATCCTACAATGAGCAGTTCTTC. Protein product: CASSGRGSLSSYNEQFF. This chain uses TRBV4-1 with TRBJ2-1, with D possibly matching TRBD2 (6 bases). The V gene's germline CDR1 is MGHRA and CDR2 YSYEKL. V lost 5 bases, J lost 1 base, and 18 bases lay in between. CDR3 length: 17 amino acids.

The chain is built from TRBV19 and TRBJ1-1; weak D call: TRBD1 (5 bases). The CDR3 has 17 amino acids. Trimming took 0 bases from V and 0 from J, leaving 14 bases between them. Germline CDR1 and CDR2: LNHDA and SQIVND (reference sequence). CDR3 bases: TGTGCCAGTAGTATAGATTCGCCCGGACACCTGAACACTGAAGCTTTCTTT. Translated, it gives CASSIDSPGHLNTEAFF.

V and J are TRBV7-2 and TRBJ2-1; a weak D match, TRBD2 (6 bases). V lost 5 bases, J lost 7 bases, and 18 bases lay in between. The CDR3 sequence is 15 residues long. Looked up from germline, CDR1 is SGHTA and CDR2 is FQGNSA. CDR3 nucleotides: TGTGCCAGCAGCCGGCTGGGGGGAGAGGGTAATGAGCAGTTCTTC. Translated, it gives CASSRLGGEGNEQFF.

The V and J genes are TRBV19 and TRBJ2-7; 7 positions agree with TRBD1. Germline V gene data show CDR1 as LNHDA and CDR2 as SQIVND (reference sequence). The J segment lost 3 bases and the V segment lost 4 bases, leaving 9 bases of the junction unmatched. The CDR3 totals 15 residues. CDR3 nucleotide sequence: TGTGCCAGTAGTACTATCGGACAGGCCTACTACGAGCAGTACTTC. This sequence encodes CASSTIGQAYYEQYF.

V and J are TRBV7-2 and TRBJ2-3, with D uncertain. Trimming shortened V by 5 bases and J by 2 bases, and 8 bases separated the two germline ends. The CDR3 is made up of 13 amino acids. Per germline, CDR1 SGHTA and CDR2 FQGNSA. The CDR3 here is CASSPRYTDTQYF. In DNA form, the CDR3 reads TGTGCCAGCAGCCCCCGATACACAGATACGCAGTATTTT.

As for this clone: A read error likely explains this, since a far larger clone differs by one base. This chain joins TRBV5-4 and TRBJ2-7, with D unclear. This CDR3 is 13 amino acids long. Germline V gene data show CDR1 as SGHNT and CDR2 as YYREEE (reference sequence). The CDR3 here is CANSLSSIHEQYF. The CDR3 nucleotides are TGTGCCAACAGCCTCTCCTCCATCCACGAGCAGTACTTC. The whole variable domain, remainder taken from reference TRBV5-4 and TRBJ2-7, is ETGVTQSPTHLIKTRGQQVTLRCSSQSGHNTVSWYQQALGQGPQFIFQYYREEENGRGNFPPRFSGLQFPNYSSELNVNALELDDSALYLCANSLSSIHEQYFGPGTRLTVT.

CDR3 residues: CASSLEGVKSYEQYF. The CDR3 DNA follows: TGTGCCAGCAGCTTGGAAGGGGTTAAGTCCTACGAGCAGTACTTC. The chain uses TRBV5-6 and TRBJ2-7, with D tentatively TRBD1 (5 bases). Germline V gene lookup returns CDR1 SGHDT and CDR2 YYEEEE. V dropped 0 bases and J dropped 1 base, with 11 bases sitting between them. This CDR3 has 15 residues.